This TCR beta chain was identified in a study of T cells after yellow fever vaccination. TCRdb passed the 5' RACE reads through MiXCR, listing each CDR3 protein once. This sample has 450,000 to 600,000 distinct CDR3 sequences, with around 17% found just once. This clonotype came up a few times. The sequenced sample was PBMCs, obtained around 5 days after the first yellow fever vaccination. The source is a man aged 18-30 years who received the YFV17D yellow fever vaccine.

DNA of the CDR3: TGTGCCAGCTCACCACCCCGGACAGGGGTATTACAAGAGACCCAGTACTTC. Protein: CASSPPRTGVLQETQYF. The chain joins TRBV18 to TRBJ2-5; 9 bases fit TRBD1. The CDR3 length is 17 residues. The V gene end was trimmed by 0 bases and the J gene end by 2 bases; junction bases not matched to a gene: 7. Germline V lookup: CDR1 KGHSH, CDR2 LQKENI.